The 2 T cell receptor beta chains listed next were all sequenced from one sample in a study of OX40 agonist ivuxolimab in advanced cancers. Sequencing was performed with immunoSEQ multiplex PCR; in TCRdb, only in-frame clones are kept and a portion is missing. The data show around 80,000 clones, approximately 88% seen once. Sequences were derived from CD4+ or CD8+ T cells sorted from blood, sampled in a trial of the OX40 agonist ivuxolimab. The receptors were gathered from an adult with an advanced solid tumor such as melanoma, head and neck, liver or kidney cancer.

The chain uses TRBV10-3 and TRBJ2-7; D remains unclear. V dropped 3 bases and J dropped 6 bases, with 15 bases sitting between them. The CDR3 is 14 residues long. Germline V gene lookup returns CDR1 ENHRY and CDR2 SYGVKD. The DNA of the CDR3 is TGTGCCATCAGTGACCCGACATTTTCCCTCGAGCAGTACTTC. Its protein product is CAISDPTFSLEQYF.

J is TRBJ2-1 and V is TRBV7-3; 9 bases line up with TRBD1. With 3 bases clipped from V and 7 bases from J, the junction kept 10 bases outside the gene matches. The CDR3 contains 16 residues. Germline values: CDR1 SGHTA, CDR2 FQGTGA. The CDR3 nucleotides are TGTGCCAGCAGCTTCCGGGACAGGGATCCTCATAATGAGCAGTTCTTC. Translation gives CASSFRDRDPHNEQFF.